Described below is a single T cell receptor beta chain sequence and its context. The antigen remains undetermined. Sorting of CD4+ naive, central memory, regulatory and stem cell-like memory cells was performed via CD45RO/CCR7/CD25/CD127/CD95/CD27. The sequenced template was cDNA made from the entire isolated RNA. TCRdb's copy holds only in-frame clones and misses some; the assay was immunoSEQ multiplex PCR. The sample carries tens of thousands of clones, approximately 59% recorded once. The sample is drawn from a study of beta chain features in type 1 diabetes. Overall study findings and caveats: Among type 1 diabetes patients, VDJ junctions had fewer insertions and more deletions. Equally in patients and controls, shorter templates might have been favored by PCR. High-TCR-expressing cells could be over-represented by cDNA sequencing.

J was trimmed by 3 bases and V by 4 bases; bases with no gene match: 6. The CDR3 loop spans 15 amino acids. From germline, CDR1 is SGHRS and CDR2 YFSETQ. The receptor was derived from a woman between 18 and 30 years old in good health. The chain is built from TRBV5-1 and TRBJ1-2; 10 nucleotides match TRBD1. The sample was Tregs from blood. The CDR3 region is CASSDVTGGDYGYTF. The CDR3 coding sequence is TGCGCCAGCAGCGACGTGACAGGGGGCGACTATGGCTACACCTTC. The variable domain in full, with the rest retrieved from reference TRBV5-1 and TRBJ1-2, is KAGVTQTPRYLIKTRGQQVTLSCSPISGHRSVSWYQQTPGQGLQFLFEYFSETQRNKGNFPGRFSGRQFSNSRSEMNVSTLELGDSALYLCASSDVTGGDYGYTFGSGTRLTVV.